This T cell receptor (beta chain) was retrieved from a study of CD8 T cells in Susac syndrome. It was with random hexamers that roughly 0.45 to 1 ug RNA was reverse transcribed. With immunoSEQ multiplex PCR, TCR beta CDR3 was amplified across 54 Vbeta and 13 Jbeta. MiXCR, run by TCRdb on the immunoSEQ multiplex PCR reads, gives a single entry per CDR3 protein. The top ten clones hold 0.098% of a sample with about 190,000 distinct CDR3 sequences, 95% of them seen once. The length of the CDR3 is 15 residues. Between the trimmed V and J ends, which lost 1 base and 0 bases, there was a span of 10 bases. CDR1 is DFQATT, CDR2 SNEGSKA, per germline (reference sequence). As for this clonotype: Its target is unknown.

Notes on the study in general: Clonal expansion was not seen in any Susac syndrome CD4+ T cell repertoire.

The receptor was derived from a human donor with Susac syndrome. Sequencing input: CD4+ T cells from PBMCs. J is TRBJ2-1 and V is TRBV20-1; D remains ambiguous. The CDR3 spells CSARVPVGSYNEQFF. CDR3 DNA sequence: TGCAGTGCTAGAGTACCCGTCGGCTCCTACAATGAGCAGTTCTTC.